This T cell receptor (beta chain) was identified in a study of blood T cell repertoires in COVID-19. Here immunoSEQ multiplex PCR was the method, and the copy in TCRdb shows in-frame clones only, minus some. The sample yields more than 200,000 clones, approximately 86% seen once. This TCR came from a woman aged 45 to 65 who had recovered from COVID-19. The source material was PBMCs or T cells enriched from blood (not recorded which).

The CDR3 spells CASSSKTSGSSGSPTSSYNEQFF. Written as DNA, the CDR3 is TGTGCCAGCAGCTCTAAGACTAGCGGGAGTAGTGGTAGTCCCACAAGCTCCTACAATGAGCAGTTCTTC. V and J are TRBV9 and TRBJ2-1, with 12 nucleotides matching TRBD2. In germline, CDR1 is SGDLS, CDR2 YYNGEE. This CDR3 is 23 amino acids long. After removal of 4 bases from V and 0 bases from J, the junction contained 23 bases not matched to a gene.